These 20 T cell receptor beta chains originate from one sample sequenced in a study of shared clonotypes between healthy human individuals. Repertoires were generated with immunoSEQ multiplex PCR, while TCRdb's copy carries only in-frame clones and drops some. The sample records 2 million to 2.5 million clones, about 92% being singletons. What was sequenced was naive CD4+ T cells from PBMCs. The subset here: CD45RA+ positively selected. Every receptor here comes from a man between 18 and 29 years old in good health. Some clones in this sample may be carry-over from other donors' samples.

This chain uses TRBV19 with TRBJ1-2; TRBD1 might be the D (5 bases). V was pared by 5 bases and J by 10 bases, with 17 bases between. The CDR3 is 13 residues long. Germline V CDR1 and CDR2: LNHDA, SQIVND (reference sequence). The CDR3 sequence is CASSSSGAETYTF. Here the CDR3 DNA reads TGTGCCAGTAGTTCCTCCGGGGCGGAGACCTACACCTTC.

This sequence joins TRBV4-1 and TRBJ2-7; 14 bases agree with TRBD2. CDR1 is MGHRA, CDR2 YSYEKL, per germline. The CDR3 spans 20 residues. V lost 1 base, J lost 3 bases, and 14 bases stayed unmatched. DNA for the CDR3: TGCGCCAGCAGCCAAGGTCGACTAGCGGGAGGGCCGGGAGGGGTCTACGAGCAGTACTTC. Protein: CASSQGRLAGGPGGVYEQYF.

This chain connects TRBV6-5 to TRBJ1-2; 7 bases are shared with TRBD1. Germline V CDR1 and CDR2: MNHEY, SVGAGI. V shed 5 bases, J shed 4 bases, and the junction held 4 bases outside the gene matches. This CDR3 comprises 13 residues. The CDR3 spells CASSRDRIYGYTF. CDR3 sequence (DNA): TGTGCCAGCAGTCGGGACAGAATCTATGGCTACACCTTC.

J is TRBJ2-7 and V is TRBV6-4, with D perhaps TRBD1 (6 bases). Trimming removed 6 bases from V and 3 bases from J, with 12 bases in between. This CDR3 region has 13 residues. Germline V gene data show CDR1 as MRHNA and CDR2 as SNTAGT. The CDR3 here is CASSSGRGYEQYF. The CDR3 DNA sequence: TGTGCCAGCAGCAGTGGCAGGGGCTACGAGCAGTACTTC.

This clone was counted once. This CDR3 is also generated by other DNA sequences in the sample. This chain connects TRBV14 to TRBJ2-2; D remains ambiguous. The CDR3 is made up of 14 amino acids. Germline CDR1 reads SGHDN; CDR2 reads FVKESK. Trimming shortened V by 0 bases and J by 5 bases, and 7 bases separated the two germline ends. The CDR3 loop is CASSQEAKTGELFF. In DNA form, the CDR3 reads TGTGCCAGCAGCCAAGAAGCCAAAACCGGGGAGCTGTTTTTT.

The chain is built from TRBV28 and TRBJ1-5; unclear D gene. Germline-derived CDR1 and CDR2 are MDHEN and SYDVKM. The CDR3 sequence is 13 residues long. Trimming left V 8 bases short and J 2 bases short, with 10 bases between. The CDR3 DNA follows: TGTGCCAGCGATTCATCGGGCAATCAGCCCCAGCATTTT. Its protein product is CASDSSGNQPQHF.

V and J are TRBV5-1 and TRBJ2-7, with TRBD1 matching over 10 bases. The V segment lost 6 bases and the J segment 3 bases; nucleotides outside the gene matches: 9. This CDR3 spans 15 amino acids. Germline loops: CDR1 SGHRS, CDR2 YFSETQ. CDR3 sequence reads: CASTPPGTGVYEQYF. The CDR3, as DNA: TGCGCCAGCACCCCCCCCGGGACAGGGGTCTACGAGCAGTACTTC.

CDR3: CAWSTGTSDYNEQFF. CDR3 in DNA: TGTGCCTGGAGCACCGGGACTAGCGACTACAATGAGCAGTTCTTC. The rearrangement uses TRBV30 and TRBJ2-1; 10 nucleotides align to TRBD2. This CDR3 is built from 15 residues. From germline, CDR1 is GTSNPN and CDR2 SVGIG (reference sequence). With V trimmed by 3 bases and J by 3 bases, 5 bases remained unmatched.

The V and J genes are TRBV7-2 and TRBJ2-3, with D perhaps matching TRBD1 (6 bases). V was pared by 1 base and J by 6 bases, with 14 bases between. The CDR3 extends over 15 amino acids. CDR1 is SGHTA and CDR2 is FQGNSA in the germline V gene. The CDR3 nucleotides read TGTGCCAGCAGCTTAGGGACGGACAGACCCGATACGCAGTATTTT. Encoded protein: CASSLGTDRPDTQYF.

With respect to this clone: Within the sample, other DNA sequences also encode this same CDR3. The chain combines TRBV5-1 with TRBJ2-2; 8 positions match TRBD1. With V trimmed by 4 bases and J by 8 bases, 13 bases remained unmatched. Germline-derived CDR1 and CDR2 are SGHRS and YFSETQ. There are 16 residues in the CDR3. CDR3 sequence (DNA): TGCGCCAGCAGCCCAGGACAGGGCGGCAGGACAGGGGAGCTGTTTTTT. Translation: CASSPGQGGRTGELFF.

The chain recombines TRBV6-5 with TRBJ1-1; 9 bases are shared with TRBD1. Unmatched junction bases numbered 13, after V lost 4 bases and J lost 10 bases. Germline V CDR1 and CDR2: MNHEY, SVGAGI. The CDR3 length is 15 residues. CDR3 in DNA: TGTGCCAGCAGTTCCTATGGGACAGGGCGGGGAAGAGCTTTCTTT. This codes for CASSSYGTGRGRAFF.

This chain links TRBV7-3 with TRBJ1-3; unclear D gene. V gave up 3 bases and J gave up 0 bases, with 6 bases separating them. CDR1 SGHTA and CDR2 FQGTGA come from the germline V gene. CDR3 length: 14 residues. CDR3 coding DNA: TGTGCCAGCAGCTTCCTTAGCTCTGGAAACACCATATATTTT. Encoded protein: CASSFLSSGNTIYF.

The chain's CDR3 is CASSRARAGEANYGYTF. In DNA, the CDR3 is TGTGCCAGCTCACGTGCCAGGGCGGGAGAGGCAAACTATGGCTACACCTTC. The chain uses TRBV18 and TRBJ1-2; weak D call: TRBD1 (5 bases). Germline lookup yields CDR1 KGHSH and CDR2 LQKENI. V dropped 4 bases and J dropped 2 bases, with 20 bases sitting between them. The CDR3 is 17 residues long.

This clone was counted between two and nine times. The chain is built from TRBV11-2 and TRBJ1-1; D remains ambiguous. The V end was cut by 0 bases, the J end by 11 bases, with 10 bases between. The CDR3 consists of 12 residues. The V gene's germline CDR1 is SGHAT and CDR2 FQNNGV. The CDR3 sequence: CASSLDGYGAFF. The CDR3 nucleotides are TGTGCCAGCAGCTTAGATGGTTACGGGGCTTTCTTT.

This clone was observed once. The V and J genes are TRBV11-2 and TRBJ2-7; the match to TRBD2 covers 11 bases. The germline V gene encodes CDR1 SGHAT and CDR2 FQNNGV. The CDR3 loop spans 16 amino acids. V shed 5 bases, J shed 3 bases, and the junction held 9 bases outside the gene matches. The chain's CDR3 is CASSPERLAGLYEQYF. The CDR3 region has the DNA TGTGCCAGCAGCCCAGAACGACTAGCGGGACTCTACGAGCAGTACTTC.

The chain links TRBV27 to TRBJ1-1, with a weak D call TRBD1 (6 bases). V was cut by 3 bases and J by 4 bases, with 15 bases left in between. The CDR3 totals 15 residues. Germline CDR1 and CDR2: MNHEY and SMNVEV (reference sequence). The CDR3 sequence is CASSLLGRGGTEAFF. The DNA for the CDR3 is TGTGCCAGCAGTTTGTTGGGTAGGGGGGGCACTGAAGCTTTCTTT.

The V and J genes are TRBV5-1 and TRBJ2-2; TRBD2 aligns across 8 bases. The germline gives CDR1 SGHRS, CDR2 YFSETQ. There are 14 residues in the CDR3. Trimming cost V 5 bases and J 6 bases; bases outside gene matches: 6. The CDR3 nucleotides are TGCGCCAGCAGGCAGCGGGAGTTGGCCGGGGAGCTGTTTTTT. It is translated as CASRQRELAGELFF.

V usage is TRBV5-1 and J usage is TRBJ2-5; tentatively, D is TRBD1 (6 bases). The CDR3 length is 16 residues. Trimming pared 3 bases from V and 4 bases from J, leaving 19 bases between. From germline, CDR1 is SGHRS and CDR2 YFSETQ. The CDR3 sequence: CASSWNQQGSGETQYF. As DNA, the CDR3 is TGCGCCAGCAGCTGGAATCAACAGGGAAGCGGAGAGACCCAGTACTTC.

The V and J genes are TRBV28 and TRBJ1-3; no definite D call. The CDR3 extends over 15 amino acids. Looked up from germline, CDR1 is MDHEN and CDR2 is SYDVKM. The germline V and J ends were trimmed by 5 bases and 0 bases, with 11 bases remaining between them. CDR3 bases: TGTGCCAGCAGTCCCCGGGGAGCCTCTGGAAACACCATATATTTT. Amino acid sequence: CASSPRGASGNTIYF.

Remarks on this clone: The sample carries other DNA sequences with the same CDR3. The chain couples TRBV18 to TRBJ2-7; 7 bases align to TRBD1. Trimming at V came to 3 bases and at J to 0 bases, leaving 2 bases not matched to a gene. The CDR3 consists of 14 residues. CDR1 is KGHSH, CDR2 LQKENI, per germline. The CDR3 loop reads CASSPGTVSYEQYF. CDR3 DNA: TGTGCCAGCTCACCGGGGACAGTCTCCTACGAGCAGTACTTC.